This T cell receptor (beta chain) was retrieved from a study of blood T cell repertoires in COVID-19. The overall study: The study drew acute and convalescent COVID-19 samples from the United States, Italy and Spain.

In the original workflow: Estimation of nucleated cell counts relied on the amplification of reference gene primers. Only in-frame clones appear in the TCRdb table, and some are missing; sequencing was by immunoSEQ multiplex PCR. V, J and clone size are taken as reported in that table, and D and trimming were inferred from the DNA itself. The sample yields approximately 81,000 clones, roughly four fifths seen once. The V end lost 4 bases, the J end lost 12 bases, and 23 bases lay between the germline ends. The CDR3 runs 15 residues. The V gene's germline CDR1 is SGHKS and CDR2 YYEKEE (reference sequence).

Sample: peripheral blood. The sequence was collected from a human donor in a cohort sampled during active COVID-19. The gene calls are TRBV5-5 and TRBJ2-1; a weak D match, TRBD2 (6 bases). For the CDR3, the DNA is TGTGCCAGCAGCACCGTCTCCGGGACTCCCTTACCGCAGTTCTTC. Its protein is CASSTVSGTPLPQFF.